This T cell receptor (beta chain) derives from a study of identical twins. TCRdb reprocessed the 5' RACE reads with MiXCR, giving one entry per CDR3 protein. The sample includes around 290,000 distinct CDR3 sequences, roughly 9.8% of them seen just once. This clonotype was counted only a few times. These data also formed part of another study, on yellow fever vaccine responses in identical twins.

Specimen: CD8+ T cells sorted from blood. The receptor's source is a woman aged 18 to 35 in good health.

This CDR3 is CASSIDHLTYF. CDR3 coding DNA: TGTGCCAGCAGCATAGACCACCTTACGTACTTC. The chain uses TRBV7-2 and TRBJ2-5; D gene uncertain. The CDR3 covers 11 residues. V was shortened by 5 bases and J by 13 bases, with 14 bases between the two germline ends. CDR1 and CDR2 (germline): SGHTA, FQGNSA.